This T cell receptor (beta chain) was sequenced for a study of cytomegalovirus exposure and HLA in healthy donors. On the study more broadly: Genotyping of more than 300 donors showed that roughly 80% belonged to the Caucasian-associated ancestry cluster. Whole-study findings and limits: In a later analysis, a missense DCLRE1C variant was linked to TCR beta V- and J-gene trimming. Later analysis revealed greater clonal expansion in HLA-associated TCR beta chains than in equally common others. It emerged from a later analysis that several of the most significant clusters appeared to be linked to common viral pathogens.

PCR used 60 Vbeta primers and 13 Jbeta primers. The assay was immunoSEQ multiplex PCR, and TCRdb's table has in-frame clones only and misses some. The sample holds 150,000 to 250,000 clones; about four fifths are singletons and the top ten take under 2%. From germline, CDR1 is SGHNT and CDR2 YENEEA. The CDR3 contains 14 residues. In the case of this clone: The antigen is unknown.

The source is a girl aged 5-17 years in good health and CMV-seropositive. V usage is TRBV11-3 and J usage is TRBJ2-5, with 7 nucleotides matching TRBD2. The DNA end is more similar to TRBJ2-7, so the J call may be wrong. The sample taken for sequencing was PBMCs. The CDR3 nucleotides are TGTGCCAGCAGACCTTGGGACTACTCTTCCGAGCAGTACTTC. It codes for CASRPWDYSSEQYF.